These T cell receptor beta chains were read from a single sample in a study of cytomegalovirus exposure and HLA in healthy donors. The table came from immunoSEQ multiplex PCR; TCRdb's copy has only in-frame clones and leaves some out. The repertoire has about 140,000 clones, about 80% of them found once; the top ten carry about 32%. Sequencing was done on a sample of PBMCs. These receptors all come from a man between 25 and 39 years old in good health and CMV-seropositive. Each CDR3 is given with its conserved first and last residue. Each record gives: D gene, clone size, J gene, V gene, CDR3 protein, CDR3 DNA. D genes are given only for firm matches. The listing skips clone size in some rows; elsewhere it reads once, few, many or a size class.

D: TRBD1
size: .
J: TRBJ1-1
V: TRBV7-7
CDR3: CASSYDRDTEAFF
DNA: TGTGCCAGCAGCTACGACAGGGACACTGAAGCTTTCTTT

D: TRBD1
size: .
J: TRBJ2-7
V: TRBV5-6
CDR3: CASSLAGQSYEQYF
DNA: TGTGCCAGCAGCTTGGCGGGACAGTCCTACGAGCAGTACTTC

D: .
size: .
J: TRBJ1-1
V: TRBV2
CDR3: CASSELTEAFF
DNA: TGTGCCAGCAGTGAATTAACTGAAGCTTTCTTT

D: .
size: .
J: TRBJ2-1
V: TRBV20-1
CDR3: CSARYNEQFF
DNA: TGCAGTGCCAGGTACAATGAGCAGTTCTTC

D: .
size: .
J: TRBJ1-2
V: TRBV27
CDR3: CASGSGLGNYGYTF
DNA: TGTGCCAGCGGGTCAGGGTTAGGGAACTATGGCTACACCTTC

D: .
size: .
J: TRBJ2-5
V: TRBV19
CDR3: CASSTRDSQETQYF
DNA: TGTGCCAGTAGTACGCGGGACAGCCAAGAGACCCAGTACTTC

D: TRBD2
size: .
J: TRBJ2-1
V: TRBV29-1
CDR3: CSVPGTSGKGGTDEQLF
DNA: TGCAGCGTCCCCGGGACTAGCGGGAAGGGAGGGACTGATGAGCAGCTCTTC

D: .
size: .
J: TRBJ1-4
V: TRBV15
CDR3: CATSRGQGQGEKLFF
DNA: TGTGCCACCAGCAGAGGACAAGGTCAGGGTGAAAAACTGTTTTTT

D: .
size: .
J: TRBJ1-1
V: TRBV27
CDR3: CASSSREGNTEAFF
DNA: TGTGCCAGCAGTAGCAGGGAGGGGAACACTGAAGCTTTCTTT

D: .
size: few
J: TRBJ2-2
V: TRBV7-3
CDR3: CASSRFLQENTGELFF
DNA: TGTGCCAGCAGCCGCTTCCTACAGGAGAACACCGGGGAGCTGTTTTTT

D: .
size: .
J: TRBJ1-1
V: TRBV9
CDR3: CASSVGLGPNTEAFF
DNA: TGTGCCAGCAGCGTAGGACTGGGGCCAAACACTGAAGCTTTCTTT

D: .
size: once
J: TRBJ1-2
V: TRBV7-6
CDR3: CASSLAQWEGYTF
DNA: TGTGCCAGCAGCTTAGCGCAATGGGAGGGCTACACCTTC

D: TRBD1
size: .
J: TRBJ1-2
V: TRBV7-2
CDR3: CASSLGGTGGLNYGYTF
DNA: TGTGCCAGCAGCTTAGGAGGAACAGGGGGTCTAAACTATGGCTACACCTTC

D: .
size: once
J: TRBJ2-3
V: TRBV6-5
CDR3: CASSPSYTADTQYF
DNA: TGTGCCAGCAGCCCCTCCTATACTGCAGATACGCAGTATTTT

D: TRBD2
size: .
J: TRBJ2-1
V: TRBV4-3
CDR3: CASSQGLAGDNEQFF
DNA: TGCGCCAGCAGCCAAGGTCTAGCGGGGGACAATGAGCAGTTCTTC

D: TRBD1
size: few
J: TRBJ1-2
V: TRBV28
CDR3: CASGAGQGGYGYTF
DNA: TGTGCCAGCGGGGCAGGACAGGGAGGCTATGGCTACACCTTC

D: .
size: .
J: TRBJ2-2
V: TRBV7-7
CDR3: CASSPGVGGELFF
DNA: TGTGCCAGCTCTCCCGGGGTTGGCGGGGAGCTGTTTTTT

D: .
size: .
J: TRBJ1-1
V: TRBV2
CDR3: CASSVDSNTEAFF
DNA: TGTGCCAGCAGCGTCGACAGTAACACTGAAGCTTTCTTT

D: .
size: .
J: TRBJ2-2
V: TRBV5-6
CDR3: CASSLIREYTGELFF
DNA: TGTGCCAGCAGCTTGATTAGGGAGTACACCGGGGAGCTGTTTTTT

D: TRBD1
size: .
J: TRBJ2-5
V: TRBV5-5
CDR3: CASSLEDRVGGETQYF
DNA: TGTGCCAGCAGCTTAGAAGACAGGGTCGGTGGAGAGACCCAGTACTTC

D: .
size: .
J: TRBJ1-1
V: TRBV7-2
CDR3: CASSISSDTPRAEAFF
DNA: TGTGCCAGCAGCATCAGTTCGGACACCCCTCGTGCTGAAGCTTTCTTT

D: TRBD2
size: .
J: TRBJ2-2
V: TRBV9
CDR3: CASSVVGGSRMGELFF
DNA: TGTGCCAGCAGCGTAGTTGGCGGGAGCAGGATGGGGGAGCTGTTTTTT

D: TRBD1
size: .
J: TRBJ1-2
V: TRBV19
CDR3: CAGQGAEGYTF
DNA: TGTGCCGGACAGGGGGCGGAAGGCTACACCTTC

D: TRBD1
size: .
J: TRBJ1-2
V: TRBV19
CDR3: CASRPGGDIYGYTF
DNA: TGTGCCAGTAGACCAGGGGGCGATATCTATGGCTACACCTTC

D: .
size: .
J: TRBJ2-7
V: TRBV25-1
CDR3: CASSESEAGSYEQYF
DNA: TGTGCCAGCAGTGAATCTGAAGCAGGTTCCTACGAGCAGTACTTC

D: TRBD1
size: .
J: TRBJ2-3
V: TRBV5-8
CDR3: CASSLARTGGRTQRDTQYF
DNA: TGTGCCAGCAGCTTGGCCCGGACAGGGGGCCGAACCCAGAGAGATACGCAGTATTTT

D: TRBD1
size: .
J: TRBJ2-7
V: TRBV10-1
CDR3: CASSPGTGIEQYF
DNA: TGCGCCAGCAGTCCCGGGACAGGGATCGAGCAGTACTTC

D: .
size: .
J: TRBJ2-3
V: TRBV25-1
CDR3: CASSDSGSTDTQYF
DNA: TGTGCCAGCAGTGACTCAGGGAGCACAGATACGCAGTATTTT

D: TRBD1
size: .
J: TRBJ2-7
V: TRBV11-2
CDR3: CASSLGTGGPYEQYF
DNA: TGTGCCAGCAGCTTAGGGACAGGGGGCCCCTACGAGCAGTACTTC

D: TRBD1
size: .
J: TRBJ1-2
V: TRBV5-4
CDR3: CASSGATGARGYGYTF
DNA: TGTGCCAGCAGCGGGGCCACAGGGGCGCGGGGCTATGGCTACACCTTC

D: .
size: .
J: TRBJ2-7
V: TRBV7-2
CDR3: CASSLQGSLDYEQYF
DNA: TGTGCCAGCAGCTTACAGGGCTCGTTAGACTACGAGCAGTACTTC

D: .
size: once
J: TRBJ2-3
V: TRBV5-1
CDR3: CASSREGGTDTQYF
DNA: TGCGCCAGCAGCCGAGAGGGGGGCACAGATACGCAGTATTTT

D: TRBD1
size: .
J: TRBJ1-1
V: TRBV4-1
CDR3: CASRQTGLNTEAFF
DNA: TGCGCCAGCCGCCAGACAGGGCTTAACACTGAAGCTTTCTTT

D: .
size: .
J: TRBJ2-7
V: TRBV7-6
CDR3: CASSPGASGPSSYEQYF
DNA: TGTGCCAGCAGTCCGGGGGCTAGCGGCCCGAGCTCCTACGAGCAGTACTTC

D: .
size: .
J: TRBJ2-1
V: TRBV5-1
CDR3: CASSVGGFNNEQFF
DNA: TGCGCCAGCAGCGTAGGGGGTTTCAACAATGAGCAGTTCTTC

D: .
size: once
J: TRBJ2-5
V: TRBV5-1
CDR3: CASSPGQLRETQYF
DNA: TGCGCCAGCAGCCCTGGACAGCTTCGAGAGACCCAGTACTTC

D: TRBD1
size: .
J: TRBJ1-5
V: TRBV7-8
CDR3: CASSLGPQGVGPQHF
DNA: TGTGCCAGCAGCTTAGGCCCACAGGGGGTGGGGCCCCAGCATTTT

D: .
size: .
J: TRBJ1-1
V: TRBV6-6
CDR3: CASSYHGTEAFF
DNA: TGTGCCAGCAGTTACCACGGGACTGAAGCTTTCTTT

D: TRBD1
size: .
J: TRBJ2-1
V: TRBV19
CDR3: CASRTDRDPPNEQFF
DNA: TGTGCCAGTAGAACGGACAGGGACCCCCCCAATGAGCAGTTCTTC

D: .
size: .
J: TRBJ2-7
V: TRBV2
CDR3: CASSDEQGRGEQYF
DNA: TGTGCCAGCAGTGATGAGCAGGGAAGGGGCGAGCAGTACTTC

D: .
size: few
J: TRBJ1-2
V: TRBV6-5
CDR3: CASSSRQTGYTF
DNA: TGTGCCAGCAGTTCGCGACAGACGGGCTACACCTTC

D: TRBD2
size: .
J: TRBJ2-5
V: TRBV30
CDR3: CAWSVRASGQARTQYF
DNA: TGTGCCTGGAGTGTACGGGCTAGCGGGCAAGCCAGGACCCAGTACTTC

D: .
size: .
J: TRBJ2-7
V: TRBV18
CDR3: CASSPPGLKNYEQYF
DNA: TGTGCCAGCTCACCACCGGGACTGAAAAACTACGAGCAGTACTTC

D: .
size: many
J: TRBJ2-7
V: TRBV25-1
CDR3: CASSDLYEQYF
DNA: TGTGCCAGCAGTGACCTATACGAGCAGTACTTC

D: .
size: .
J: TRBJ1-2
V: TRBV7-2
CDR3: CASSLGAIYGYTF
DNA: TGTGCCAGCAGCTTAGGAGCCATCTATGGCTACACCTTC

D: .
size: .
J: TRBJ2-7
V: TRBV20-1
CDR3: CSATTGPEQYF
DNA: TGCAGTGCAACTACAGGTCCCGAGCAGTACTTC

D: TRBD2
size: .
J: TRBJ2-1
V: TRBV7-6
CDR3: CASSALLAGGLNEQFF
DNA: TGTGCCAGCAGCGCCCTACTAGCGGGGGGTCTCAATGAGCAGTTCTTC

D: .
size: once
J: TRBJ1-1
V: TRBV2
CDR3: CASSDGRSTTEAFF
DNA: TGTGCCAGCAGTGACGGCAGGTCTACCACTGAAGCTTTCTTT

D: .
size: few
J: TRBJ2-2
V: TRBV5-4
CDR3: CASSLPAKNTGELFF
DNA: TGTGCCAGCAGCCTCCCCGCGAAGAACACCGGGGAGCTGTTTTTT

D: TRBD2
size: .
J: TRBJ2-3
V: TRBV7-3
CDR3: CASSLNGAGGPLNTQYF
DNA: TGTGCCAGCAGCTTAAACGGAGCGGGGGGGCCATTAAATACGCAGTATTTT

D: TRBD1
size: .
J: TRBJ2-1
V: TRBV7-2
CDR3: CASSGGGTGYNEQFF
DNA: TGTGCCAGCAGCGGAGGCGGGACAGGCTACAATGAGCAGTTCTTC

D: .
size: few
J: TRBJ1-5
V: TRBV29-1
CDR3: CSVGEGHQPQHF
DNA: TGCAGCGTGGGAGAAGGGCATCAGCCCCAGCATTTT

D: .
size: .
J: TRBJ1-1
V: TRBV5-1
CDR3: CASSLEGHTYEAFF
DNA: TGCGCCAGCAGCTTGGAGGGACATACCTATGAAGCTTTCTTT

D: .
size: .
J: TRBJ2-7
V: TRBV9
CDR3: CASSASSGGAYEQYF
DNA: TGTGCCAGCAGCGCCTCGTCGGGGGGCGCTTACGAGCAGTACTTC

D: .
size: .
J: TRBJ2-3
V: TRBV7-8
CDR3: CASSSGRTDTQYF
DNA: TGTGCCAGCAGCTCTGGTCGGACAGATACGCAGTATTTT